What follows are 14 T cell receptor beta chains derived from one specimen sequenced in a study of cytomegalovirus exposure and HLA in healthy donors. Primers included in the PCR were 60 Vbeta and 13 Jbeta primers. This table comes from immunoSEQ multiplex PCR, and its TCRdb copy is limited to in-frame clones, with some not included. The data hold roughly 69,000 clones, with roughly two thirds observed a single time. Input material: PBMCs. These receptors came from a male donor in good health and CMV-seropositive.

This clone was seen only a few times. As DNA, the CDR3 is TGCAGCGCCGAAAAGGGGAAATCAGCTTTCTTT. Its translation is CSAEKGKSAFF. The chain is built from TRBV29-1 and TRBJ1-1; weak D call: TRBD1 (5 bases). The CDR3 is 11 residues long. The V and J ends lost 7 bases and 10 bases respectively, with 16 bases between them. CDR1 SQVTM and CDR2 ANQGSEA come from the germline V gene.

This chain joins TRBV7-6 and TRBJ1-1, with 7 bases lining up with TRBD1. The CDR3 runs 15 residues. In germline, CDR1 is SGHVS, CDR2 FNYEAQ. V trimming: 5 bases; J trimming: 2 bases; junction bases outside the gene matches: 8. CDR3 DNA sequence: TGTGCCAGCAGCCCATCCGGGACAGTCAACACTGAAGCTTTCTTT. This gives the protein CASSPSGTVNTEAFF.

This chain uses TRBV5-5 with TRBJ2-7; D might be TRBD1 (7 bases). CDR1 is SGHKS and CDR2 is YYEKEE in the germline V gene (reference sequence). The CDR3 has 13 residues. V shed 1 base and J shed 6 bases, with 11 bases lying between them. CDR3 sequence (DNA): TGTGCCAGCAGCTTGCAGGGGGGATTCGAGCAGTACTTC. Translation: CASSLQGGFEQYF.

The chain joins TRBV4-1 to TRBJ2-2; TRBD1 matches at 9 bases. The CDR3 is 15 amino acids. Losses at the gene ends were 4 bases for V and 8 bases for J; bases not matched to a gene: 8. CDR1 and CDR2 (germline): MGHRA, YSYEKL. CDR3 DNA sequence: TGCGCCAGCAGCCGCATGGACAGGGGAAGGGGGGAGCTGTTTTTT. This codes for CASSRMDRGRGELFF.

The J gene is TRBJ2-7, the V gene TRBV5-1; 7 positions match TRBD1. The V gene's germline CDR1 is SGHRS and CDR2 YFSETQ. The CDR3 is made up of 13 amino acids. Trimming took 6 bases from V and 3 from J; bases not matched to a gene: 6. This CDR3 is CASNPGQNYEQYF. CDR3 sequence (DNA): TGCGCCAGCAACCCGGGACAGAACTACGAGCAGTACTTC.

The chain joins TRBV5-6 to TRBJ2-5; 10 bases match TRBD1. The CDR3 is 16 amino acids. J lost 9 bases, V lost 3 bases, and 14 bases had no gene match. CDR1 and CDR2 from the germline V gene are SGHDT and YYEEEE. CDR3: CASSSGTGALGISQYF. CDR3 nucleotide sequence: TGTGCCAGCAGCTCCGGGACAGGGGCTCTGGGTATATCCCAGTACTTC.

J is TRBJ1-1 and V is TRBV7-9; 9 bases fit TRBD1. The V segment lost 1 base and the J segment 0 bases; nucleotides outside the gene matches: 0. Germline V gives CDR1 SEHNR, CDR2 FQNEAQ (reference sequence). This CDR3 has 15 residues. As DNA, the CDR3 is TGTGCCAGCAGCTTAGGGACAGGGGTGAACACTGAAGCTTTCTTT. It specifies CASSLGTGVNTEAFF. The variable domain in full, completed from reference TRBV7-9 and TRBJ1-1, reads DTGVSQNPRHKITKRGQNVTFRCDPISEHNRLYWYRQTLGQGPEFLTYFQNEAQLEKSRLLSDRFSAERPKGSFSTLEIQRTEQGDSAMYLCASSLGTGVNTEAFFGQGTRLTVV.

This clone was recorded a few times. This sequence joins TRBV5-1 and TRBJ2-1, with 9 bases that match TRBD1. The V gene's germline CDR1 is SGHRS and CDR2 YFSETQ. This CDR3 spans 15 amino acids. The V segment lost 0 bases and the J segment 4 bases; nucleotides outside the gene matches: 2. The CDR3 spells CASSLGGQGYNEQFF. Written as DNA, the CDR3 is TGCGCCAGCAGCTTGGGGGGACAGGGTTACAATGAGCAGTTCTTC.

This CDR3 is CASSLVSGKDYEQYF. CDR3 coding DNA: TGTGCCAGCAGCTTAGTTTCAGGGAAAGACTACGAGCAGTACTTC. The V and J genes are TRBV11-2 and TRBJ2-7, with a possible D match to TRBD1 (5 bases). Germline V gene sequence: CDR1 SGHAT, CDR2 FQNNGV. The V end lost 1 base, the J end lost 3 bases, and 13 bases lay between the germline ends. The CDR3 consists of 15 residues.

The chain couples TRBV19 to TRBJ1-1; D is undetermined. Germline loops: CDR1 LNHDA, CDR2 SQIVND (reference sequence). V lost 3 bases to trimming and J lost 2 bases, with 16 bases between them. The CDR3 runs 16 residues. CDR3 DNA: TGTGCCAGTAGTATTCCTAGTGCCTTCCTTAACACTGAAGCTTTCTTT. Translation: CASSIPSAFLNTEAFF.

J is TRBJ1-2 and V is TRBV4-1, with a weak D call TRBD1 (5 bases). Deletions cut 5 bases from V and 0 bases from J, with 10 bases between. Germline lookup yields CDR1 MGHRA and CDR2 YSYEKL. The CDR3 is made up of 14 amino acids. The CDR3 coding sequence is TGCGCCAGCAGCTACATGACAGCTAACTATGGCTACACCTTC. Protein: CASSYMTANYGYTF.

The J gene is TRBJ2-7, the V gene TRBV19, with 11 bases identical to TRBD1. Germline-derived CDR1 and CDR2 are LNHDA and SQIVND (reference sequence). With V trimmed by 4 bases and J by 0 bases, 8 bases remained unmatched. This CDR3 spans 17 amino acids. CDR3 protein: CASSTQMGQGVSYEQYF. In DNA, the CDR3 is TGTGCCAGTAGTACTCAGATGGGACAGGGGGTCTCCTACGAGCAGTACTTC.

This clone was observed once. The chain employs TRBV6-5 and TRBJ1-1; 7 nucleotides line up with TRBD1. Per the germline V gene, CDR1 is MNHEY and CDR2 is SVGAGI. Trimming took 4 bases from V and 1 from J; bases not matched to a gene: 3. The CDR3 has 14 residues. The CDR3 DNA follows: TGTGCCAGCAGTTGGGGGACAGCGAACACTGAAGCTTTCTTT. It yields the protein CASSWGTANTEAFF.

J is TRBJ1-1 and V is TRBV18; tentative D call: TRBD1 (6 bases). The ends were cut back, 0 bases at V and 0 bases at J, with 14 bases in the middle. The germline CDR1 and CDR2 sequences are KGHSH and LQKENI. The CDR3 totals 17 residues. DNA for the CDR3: TGTGCCAGCTCACCACCCGGAAACAGGGTCATGAACACTGAAGCTTTCTTT. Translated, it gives CASSPPGNRVMNTEAFF.